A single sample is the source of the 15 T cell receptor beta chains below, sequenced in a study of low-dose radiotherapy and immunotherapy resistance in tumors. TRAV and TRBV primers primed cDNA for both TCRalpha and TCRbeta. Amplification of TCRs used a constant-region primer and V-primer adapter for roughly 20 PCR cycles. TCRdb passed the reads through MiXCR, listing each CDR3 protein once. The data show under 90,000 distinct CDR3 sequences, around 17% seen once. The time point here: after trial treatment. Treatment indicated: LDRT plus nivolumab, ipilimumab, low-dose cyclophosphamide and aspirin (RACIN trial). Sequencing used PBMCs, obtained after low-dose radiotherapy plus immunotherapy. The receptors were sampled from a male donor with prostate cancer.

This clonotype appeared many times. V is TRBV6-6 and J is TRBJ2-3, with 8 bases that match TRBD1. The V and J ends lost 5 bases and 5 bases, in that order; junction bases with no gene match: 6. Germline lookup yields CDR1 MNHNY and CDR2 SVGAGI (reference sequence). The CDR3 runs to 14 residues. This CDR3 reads CASSTGQAGDTQYF. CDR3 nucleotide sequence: TGTGCCAGCAGTACGGGACAGGCGGGAGATACGCAGTATTTT.

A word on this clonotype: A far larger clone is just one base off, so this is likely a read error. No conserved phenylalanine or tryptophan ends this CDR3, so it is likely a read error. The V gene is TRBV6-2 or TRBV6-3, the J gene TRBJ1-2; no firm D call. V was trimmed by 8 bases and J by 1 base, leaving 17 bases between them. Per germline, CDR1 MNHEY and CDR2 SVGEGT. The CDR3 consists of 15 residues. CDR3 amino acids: CASRTAETDNYGYTL. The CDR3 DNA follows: TGTGCCAGCCGAACAGCCGAGACGGATAACTATGGCTACACCCTC.

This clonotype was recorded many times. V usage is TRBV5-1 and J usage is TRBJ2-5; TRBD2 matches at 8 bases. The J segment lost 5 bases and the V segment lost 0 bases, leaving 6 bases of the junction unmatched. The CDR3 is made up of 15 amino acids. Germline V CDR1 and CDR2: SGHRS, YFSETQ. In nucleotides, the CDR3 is TGCGCCAGCAGCTTGGAAGCGGGAGCATCCGAGACCCAGTACTTC. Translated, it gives CASSLEAGASETQYF. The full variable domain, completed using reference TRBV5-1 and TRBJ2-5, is KAGVTQTPRYLIKTRGQQVTLSCSPISGHRSVSWYQQTPGQGLQFLFEYFSETQRNKGNFPGRFSGRQFSNSRSEMNVSTLELGDSALYLCASSLEAGASETQYFGPGTRLLVL.

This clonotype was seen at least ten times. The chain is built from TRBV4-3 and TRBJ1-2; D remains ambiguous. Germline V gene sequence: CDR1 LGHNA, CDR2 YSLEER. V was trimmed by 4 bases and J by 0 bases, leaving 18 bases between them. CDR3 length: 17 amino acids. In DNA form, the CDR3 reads TGCGCCAGCAGCCGCAATTATCCTTCGGGGACTAACTATGGCTACACCTTC. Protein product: CASSRNYPSGTNYGYTF.

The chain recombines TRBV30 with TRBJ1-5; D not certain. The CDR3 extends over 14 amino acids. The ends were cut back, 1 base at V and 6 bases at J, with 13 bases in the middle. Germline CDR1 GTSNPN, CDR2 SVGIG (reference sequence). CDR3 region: CAWSDTGPLQPQHF. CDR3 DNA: TGTGCCTGGAGTGATACTGGCCCGCTTCAGCCCCAGCATTTT. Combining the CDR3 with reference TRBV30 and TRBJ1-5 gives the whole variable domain SQTIHQWPATLVQPVGSPLSLECTVEGTSNPNLYWYRQAAGRGLQLLFYSVGIGQISSEVPQNLSASRPQDRQFILSSKKLLLSDSGFYLCAWSDTGPLQPQHFGDGTRLSIL.

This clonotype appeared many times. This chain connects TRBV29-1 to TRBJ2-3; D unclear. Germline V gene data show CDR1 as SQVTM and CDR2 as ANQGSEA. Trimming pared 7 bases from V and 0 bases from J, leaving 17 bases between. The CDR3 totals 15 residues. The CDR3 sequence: CSAASSAESTDTQYF. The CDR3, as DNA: TGCAGCGCTGCGAGTTCGGCGGAGAGCACAGATACGCAGTATTTT.

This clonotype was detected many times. Here the CDR3 reads CASSFGQGSSYEQYF. The DNA for the CDR3 is TGTGCCAGCAGCTTCGGACAGGGGAGCTCCTACGAGCAGTACTTC. V usage is TRBV5-5 and J usage is TRBJ2-7; TRBD1 aligns across 9 bases. The CDR3 runs 15 residues. J lost 0 bases, V lost 2 bases, and 3 bases had no gene match. Germline V CDR1 and CDR2: SGHKS, YYEKEE (reference sequence).

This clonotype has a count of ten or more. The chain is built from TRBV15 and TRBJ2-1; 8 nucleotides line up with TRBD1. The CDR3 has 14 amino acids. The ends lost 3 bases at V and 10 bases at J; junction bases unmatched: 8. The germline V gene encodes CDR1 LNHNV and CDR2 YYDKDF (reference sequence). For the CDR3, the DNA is TGTGCCACCAGCAGCGGACAGGGAAGTAGCGAGCAGTTCTTC. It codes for CATSSGQGSSEQFF.

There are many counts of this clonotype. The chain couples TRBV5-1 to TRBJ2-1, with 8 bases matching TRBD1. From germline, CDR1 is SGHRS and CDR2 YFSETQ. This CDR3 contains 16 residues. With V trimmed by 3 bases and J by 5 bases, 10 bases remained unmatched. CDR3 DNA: TGCGCCAGCAGCTCCCGGGACAGGTCTCCGAACAATGAGCAGTTCTTC. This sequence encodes CASSSRDRSPNNEQFF.

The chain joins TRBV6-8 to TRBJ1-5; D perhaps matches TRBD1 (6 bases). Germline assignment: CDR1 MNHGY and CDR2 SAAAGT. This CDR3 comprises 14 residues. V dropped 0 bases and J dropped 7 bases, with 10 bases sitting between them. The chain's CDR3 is CASSYSRGWQPQHF. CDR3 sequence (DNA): TGTGCCAGCAGTTACTCAAGGGGGTGGCAGCCCCAGCATTTT.

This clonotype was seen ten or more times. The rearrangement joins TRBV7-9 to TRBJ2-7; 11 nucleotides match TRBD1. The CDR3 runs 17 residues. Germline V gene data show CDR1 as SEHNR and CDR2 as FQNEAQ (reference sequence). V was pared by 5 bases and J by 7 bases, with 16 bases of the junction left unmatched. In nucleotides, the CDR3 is TGTGCCAGCAGCCCGAGGCGGGGGAGGACAGGGGGCGAGGAGCAGTACTTC. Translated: CASSPRRGRTGGEEQYF.

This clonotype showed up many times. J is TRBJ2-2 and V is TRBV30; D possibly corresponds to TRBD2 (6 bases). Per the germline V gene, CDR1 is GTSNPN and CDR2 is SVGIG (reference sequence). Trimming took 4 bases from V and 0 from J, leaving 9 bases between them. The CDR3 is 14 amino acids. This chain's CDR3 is CAWKEGPNTGELFF. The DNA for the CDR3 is TGTGCCTGGAAGGAGGGCCCGAACACCGGGGAGCTGTTTTTT.

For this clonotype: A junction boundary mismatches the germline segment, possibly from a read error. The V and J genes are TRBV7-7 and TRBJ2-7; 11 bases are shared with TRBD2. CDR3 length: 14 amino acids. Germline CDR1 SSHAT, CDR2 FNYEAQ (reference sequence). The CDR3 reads CASSPGTSGLERYF. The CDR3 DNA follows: TGTGCCAGCAGCCCGGGGACTAGCGGACTTGAGCGGTACTTC.

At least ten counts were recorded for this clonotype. CDR3 sequence: CASSQVGGGSGANVLTF. The CDR3 DNA reads TGCGCCAGCAGCCAGGTGGGGGGCGGCTCTGGGGCCAACGTCCTGACTTTC. The V gene is TRBV5-1, the J gene TRBJ2-6; either TRBD1 or TRBD2 may supply D (6 bases each). The germline V and J ends were trimmed by 4 bases and 0 bases, with 14 bases remaining between them. The CDR3 extends over 17 amino acids. Per the germline V gene, CDR1 is SGHRS and CDR2 is YFSETQ.

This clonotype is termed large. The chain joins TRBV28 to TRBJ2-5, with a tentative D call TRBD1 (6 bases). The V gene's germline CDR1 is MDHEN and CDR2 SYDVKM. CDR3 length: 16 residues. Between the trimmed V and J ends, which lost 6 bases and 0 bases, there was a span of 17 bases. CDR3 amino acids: CASSQGSAVYQETQYF. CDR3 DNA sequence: TGTGCCAGCAGCCAGGGGTCGGCAGTGTACCAAGAGACCCAGTACTTC.